A selection of T cell receptor beta chains follows, all from one sample in a study of blood T cell repertoires in COVID-19. Using immunoSEQ multiplex PCR, the repertoire was profiled, and TCRdb retains in-frame clones only, with some absent. This sample yields 260,000 or so clones, of which 83% are seen a single time; around 3.5% belongs to the top ten. Sequencing was carried out using PBMCs or T cells enriched from blood (not recorded which). All receptors derive from a woman aged 40 to 49 who had been exposed to COVID-19. Each CDR3 is given with its conserved first and last residue. The order of the fields is J gene, V gene, clone size, CDR3 protein. Clone size, where shown, is once, few, many, or a class for clones that have expanded.

TRBJ2-7,TRBV11-2,-,CASSLVGPAYEQYF
TRBJ2-7,TRBV6-5,-,CASSSLQGAEQYF
TRBJ2-7,TRBV19,-,CASSRDRETYEQYF
TRBJ1-2,TRBV11-2,-,CASSPPRNYGYTF
TRBJ1-2,TRBV5-5,once,CASSLGQLNYGYTF
TRBJ1-2,TRBV10-3,-,CAISEGEGQVYGYTF
TRBJ1-5,TRBV6-2/TRBV6-3,once,CASSGTGVQPQHF
TRBJ2-1,TRBV4-1,-,CASSQEAAGGGYGQFF
TRBJ1-5,TRBV30,-,CAWSRQSNQPQHF
TRBJ1-4,TRBV3-1/TRBV3-2,-,CASSLRGGKEKLFF
TRBJ1-5,TRBV6-1,-,CASSEAARNQPQHF
TRBJ2-7,TRBV7-9,-,CASSLAGQPAAYEQYF
TRBJ1-2,TRBV2,few,CASTTGGASNYGYTF
TRBJ1-5,TRBV28,-,CASSVSTGGSNQPQHF
TRBJ1-5,TRBV5-1,-,CASSLRTGSNQPQHF
TRBJ2-2,TRBV5-1,-,CASSLAPSGLNTGELFF
TRBJ2-7,TRBV29-1,-,CSVKRGHFGEQYF
TRBJ2-4,TRBV3-1/TRBV3-2,-,CASSQDASWGKNIQYF
TRBJ2-5,TRBV5-1,-,CASSLEANSQETQYF
TRBJ2-1,TRBV6-1,few,CASSEQGPWANEQFF
TRBJ2-1,TRBV4-2,once,CASSPRKGDEQFF
TRBJ1-2,TRBV2,-,CASSVQAVYGYTF
TRBJ1-6,TRBV5-4,-,CASSLAGGPLHF
TRBJ1-3,TRBV5-8,-,CASSLAGDGSGNTIYF
TRBJ2-7,TRBV12-3/TRBV12-4,-,CASGPGQGYEQYF
TRBJ2-3,TRBV28,-,CASSSTGGEGDTQYF
TRBJ1-5,TRBV7-2,-,CASSSQGGNSNQPQHF
TRBJ1-1,TRBV29-1,-,CSVEDRGQGAGYTEAFF
TRBJ2-3,TRBV23-1,-,CASSQPRTGSTDTQYF
TRBJ1-5,TRBV19,-,CASSIVGTGRTQPQHF
TRBJ1-1,TRBV2,-,CASSGTGGRAFF
TRBJ1-1,TRBV7-2,once,CASSLLSGHQNTEAFF